This T cell receptor beta chain originates from a study of blood T cells in healthy people across ages. This clonotype was counted many times. Combining a sample-barcoded 5' primer with a J-beta primer mix, a second PCR ran for roughly 7 to 12 cycles. MiXCR, run by TCRdb on the 5' RACE reads, gives a single entry per CDR3 protein. Among more than 1 million distinct CDR3 sequences listed, more than 35% were seen once. V was pared by 1 base and J by 2 bases, with 2 bases of the junction left unmatched. CDR1 is SGHTA, CDR2 FQGNSA, per germline. This CDR3 is built from 14 residues. The rearrangement uses TRBV7-2 and TRBJ2-7; TRBD2 matches at 7 bases. The sequenced sample consisted of blood. This clonotype was sampled from a woman aged 60-75 years in good health. The CDR3 nucleotides are TGTGCCAGCAGCTTAGTAGCGGGTCCCTACGAGCAGTACTTC. Its protein is CASSLVAGPYEQYF.